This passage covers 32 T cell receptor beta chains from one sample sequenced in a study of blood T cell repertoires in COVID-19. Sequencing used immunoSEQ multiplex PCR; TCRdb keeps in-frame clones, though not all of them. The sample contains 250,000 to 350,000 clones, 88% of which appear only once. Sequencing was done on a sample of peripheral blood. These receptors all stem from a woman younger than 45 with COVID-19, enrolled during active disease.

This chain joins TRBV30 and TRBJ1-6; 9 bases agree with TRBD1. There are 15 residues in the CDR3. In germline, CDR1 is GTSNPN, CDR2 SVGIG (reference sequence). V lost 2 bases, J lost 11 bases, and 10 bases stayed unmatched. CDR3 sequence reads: CAWSSRTGVITPLHF. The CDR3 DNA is TGTGCCTGGAGTTCCCGGACAGGGGTGATTACACCCCTCCACTTT. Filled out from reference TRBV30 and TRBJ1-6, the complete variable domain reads SQTIHQWPATLVQPVGSPLSLECTVEGTSNPNLYWYRQAAGRGLQLLFYSVGIGQISSEVPQNLSASRPQDRQFILSSKKLLLSDSGFYLCAWSSRTGVITPLHFGNGTRLTVT.

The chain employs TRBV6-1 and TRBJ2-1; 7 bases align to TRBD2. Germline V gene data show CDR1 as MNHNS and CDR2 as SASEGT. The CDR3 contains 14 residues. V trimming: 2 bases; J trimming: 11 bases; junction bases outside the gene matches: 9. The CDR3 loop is CASSERASGVKQFF. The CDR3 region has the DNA TGTGCCAGCAGTGAACGGGCTAGCGGAGTAAAGCAGTTCTTC.

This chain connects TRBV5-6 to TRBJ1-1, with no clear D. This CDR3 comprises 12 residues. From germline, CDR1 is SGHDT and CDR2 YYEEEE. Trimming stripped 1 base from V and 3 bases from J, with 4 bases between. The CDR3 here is CASSLLDTEAFF. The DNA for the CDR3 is TGTGCCAGCAGCTTGCTCGACACTGAAGCTTTCTTT.

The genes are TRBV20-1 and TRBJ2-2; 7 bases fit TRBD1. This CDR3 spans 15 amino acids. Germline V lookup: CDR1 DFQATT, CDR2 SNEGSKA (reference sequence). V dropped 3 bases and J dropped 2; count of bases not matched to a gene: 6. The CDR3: CSASSGQINTGELFF. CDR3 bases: TGCAGTGCTAGTTCGGGACAGATAAACACCGGGGAGCTGTTTTTT.

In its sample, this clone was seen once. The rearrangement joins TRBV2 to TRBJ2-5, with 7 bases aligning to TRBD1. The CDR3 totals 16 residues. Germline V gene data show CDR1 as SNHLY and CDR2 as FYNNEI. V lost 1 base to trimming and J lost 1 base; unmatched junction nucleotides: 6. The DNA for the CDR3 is TGTGCCAGCAGTGAAGGACAGGGCCTGCTCCAAGAGACCCAGTACTTC. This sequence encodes CASSEGQGLLQETQYF.

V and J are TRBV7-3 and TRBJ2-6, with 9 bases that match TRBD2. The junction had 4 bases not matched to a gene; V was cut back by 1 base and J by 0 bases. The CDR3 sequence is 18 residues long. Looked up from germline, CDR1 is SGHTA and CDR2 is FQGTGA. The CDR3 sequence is CASSLIGGRASGANVLTF. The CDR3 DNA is TGTGCCAGCAGCTTAATCGGCGGGAGGGCCTCTGGGGCCAACGTCCTGACTTTC.

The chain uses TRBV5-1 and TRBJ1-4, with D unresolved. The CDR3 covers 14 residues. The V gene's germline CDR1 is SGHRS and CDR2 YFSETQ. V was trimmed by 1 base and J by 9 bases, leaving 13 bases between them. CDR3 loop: CASSLLTTEKKLFF. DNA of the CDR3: TGCGCCAGCAGCTTGCTGACCACAGAGAAAAAACTGTTTTTT. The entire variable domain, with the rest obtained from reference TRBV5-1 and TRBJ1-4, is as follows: KAGVTQTPRYLIKTRGQQVTLSCSPISGHRSVSWYQQTPGQGLQFLFEYFSETQRNKGNFPGRFSGRQFSNSRSEMNVSTLELGDSALYLCASSLLTTEKKLFFGSGTQLSVL.

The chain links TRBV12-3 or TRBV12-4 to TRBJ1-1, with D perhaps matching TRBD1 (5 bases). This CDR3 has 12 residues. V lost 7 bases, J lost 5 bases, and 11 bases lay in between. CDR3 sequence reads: CASTLGGTEAFF. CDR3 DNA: TGTGCCAGCACCCTGGGGGGAACTGAAGCTTTCTTT.

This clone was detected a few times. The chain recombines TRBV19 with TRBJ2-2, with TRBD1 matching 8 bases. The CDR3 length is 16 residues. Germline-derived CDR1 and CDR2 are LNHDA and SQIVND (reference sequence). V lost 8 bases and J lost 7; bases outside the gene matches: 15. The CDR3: CASGRQGSPGIGELFF. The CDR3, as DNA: TGTGCCAGTGGGAGACAGGGGTCCCCGGGGATCGGGGAGCTGTTTTTT.

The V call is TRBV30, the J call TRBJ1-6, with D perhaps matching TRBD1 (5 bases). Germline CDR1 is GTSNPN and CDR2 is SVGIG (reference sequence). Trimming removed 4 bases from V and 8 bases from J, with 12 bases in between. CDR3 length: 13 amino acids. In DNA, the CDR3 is TGTGCCTGGAATAACCGGGGGGATTCACCCCTCCACTTT. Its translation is CAWNNRGDSPLHF.

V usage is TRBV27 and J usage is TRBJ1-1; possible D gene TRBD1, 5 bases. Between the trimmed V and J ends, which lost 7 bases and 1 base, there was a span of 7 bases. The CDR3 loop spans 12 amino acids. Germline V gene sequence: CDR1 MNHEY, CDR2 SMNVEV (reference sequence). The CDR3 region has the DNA TGTGCCAGCACCGACAGGAACACTGAAGCTTTCTTT. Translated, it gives CASTDRNTEAFF.

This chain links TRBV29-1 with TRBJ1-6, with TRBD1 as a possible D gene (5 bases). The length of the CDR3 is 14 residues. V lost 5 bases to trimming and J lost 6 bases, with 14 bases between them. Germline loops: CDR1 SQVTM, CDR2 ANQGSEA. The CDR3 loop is CSVKQTDTNSPLHF. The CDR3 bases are TGCAGCGTTAAACAGACAGACACTAATTCACCCCTCCACTTT.

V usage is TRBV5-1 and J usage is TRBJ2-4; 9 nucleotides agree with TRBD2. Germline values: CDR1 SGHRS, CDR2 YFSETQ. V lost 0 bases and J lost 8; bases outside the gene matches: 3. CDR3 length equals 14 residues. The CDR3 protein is CASSLDSGSDIQYF. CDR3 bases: TGCGCCAGCAGCTTGGATAGCGGGAGTGACATTCAGTACTTC.

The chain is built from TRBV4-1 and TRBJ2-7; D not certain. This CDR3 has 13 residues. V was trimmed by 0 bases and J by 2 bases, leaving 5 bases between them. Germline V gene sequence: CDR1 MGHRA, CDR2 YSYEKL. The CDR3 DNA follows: TGCGCCAGCAGCCAAGAGGAGACCTACGAGCAGTACTTC. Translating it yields CASSQEETYEQYF.

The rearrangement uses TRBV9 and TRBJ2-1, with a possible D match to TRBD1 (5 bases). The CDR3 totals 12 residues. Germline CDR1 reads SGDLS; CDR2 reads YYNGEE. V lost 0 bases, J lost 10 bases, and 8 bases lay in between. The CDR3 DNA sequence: TGTGCCAGCAGCGTAGATAAGGGGGAGCAGTTCTTC. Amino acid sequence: CASSVDKGEQFF. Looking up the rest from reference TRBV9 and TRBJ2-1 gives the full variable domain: DSGVTQTPKHLITATGQRVTLRCSPRSGDLSVYWYQQSLDQGLQFLIQYYNGEERAKGNILERFSAQQFPDLHSELNLSSLELGDSALYFCASSVDKGEQFFGPGTRLTVL.

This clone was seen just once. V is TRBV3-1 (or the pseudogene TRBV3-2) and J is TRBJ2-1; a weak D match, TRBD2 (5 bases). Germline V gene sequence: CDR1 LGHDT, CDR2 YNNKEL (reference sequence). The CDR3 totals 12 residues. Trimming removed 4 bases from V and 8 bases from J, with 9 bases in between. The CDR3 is CASSPTSDEQFF. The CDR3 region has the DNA TGTGCCAGCAGCCCAACTAGTGATGAGCAGTTCTTC.

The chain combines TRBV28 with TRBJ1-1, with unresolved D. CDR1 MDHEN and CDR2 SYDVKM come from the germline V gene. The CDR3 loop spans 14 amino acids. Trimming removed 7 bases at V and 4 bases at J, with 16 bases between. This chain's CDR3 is CASIVGPPATEAFF. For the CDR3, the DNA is TGTGCCAGCATCGTCGGTCCACCCGCCACTGAAGCTTTCTTT.

The chain's CDR3 is CASSSSGLDEQYF. CDR3 bases: TGTGCCAGTAGCTCTAGCGGGCTAGACGAGCAGTACTTC. The chain joins TRBV19 to TRBJ2-7; 8 nucleotides match TRBD2. CDR3 length equals 13 residues. The trim removed 6 bases at V and 5 bases at J, leaving 6 bases unmatched. Germline CDR1 is LNHDA and CDR2 is SQIVND (reference sequence).

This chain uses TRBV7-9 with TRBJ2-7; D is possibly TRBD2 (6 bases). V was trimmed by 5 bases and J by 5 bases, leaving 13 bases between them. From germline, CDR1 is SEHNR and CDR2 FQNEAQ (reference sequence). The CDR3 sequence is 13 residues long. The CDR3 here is CASSTPGRNEQYF. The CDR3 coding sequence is TGTGCCAGCAGCACACCGGGGAGGAACGAGCAGTACTTC. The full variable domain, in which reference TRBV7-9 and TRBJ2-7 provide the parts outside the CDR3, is DTGVSQNPRHKITKRGQNVTFRCDPISEHNRLYWYRQTLGQGPEFLTYFQNEAQLEKSRLLSDRFSAERPKGSFSTLEIQRTEQGDSAMYLCASSTPGRNEQYFGPGTRLTVT.

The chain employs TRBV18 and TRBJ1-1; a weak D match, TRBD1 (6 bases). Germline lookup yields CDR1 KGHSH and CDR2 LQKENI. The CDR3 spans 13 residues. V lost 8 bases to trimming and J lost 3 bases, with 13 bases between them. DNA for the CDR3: TGTGCCAGCAAACAGGGAGTGGACACTGAAGCTTTCTTT. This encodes CASKQGVDTEAFF.

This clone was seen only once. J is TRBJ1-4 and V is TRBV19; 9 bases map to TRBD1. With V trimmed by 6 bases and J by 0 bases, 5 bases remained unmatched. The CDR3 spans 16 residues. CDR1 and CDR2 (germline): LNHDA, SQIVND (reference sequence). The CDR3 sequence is CASRTGGVATNEKLFF. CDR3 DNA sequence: TGTGCCAGTAGGACAGGGGGTGTCGCAACTAATGAAAAACTGTTTTTT.

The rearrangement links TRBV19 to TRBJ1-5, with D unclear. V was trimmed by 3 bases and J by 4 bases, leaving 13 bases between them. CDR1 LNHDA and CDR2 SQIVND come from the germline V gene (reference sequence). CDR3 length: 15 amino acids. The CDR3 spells CASSMSRIRNQPQHF. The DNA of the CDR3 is TGTGCCAGTAGTATGTCACGAATCAGAAATCAGCCCCAGCATTTT.

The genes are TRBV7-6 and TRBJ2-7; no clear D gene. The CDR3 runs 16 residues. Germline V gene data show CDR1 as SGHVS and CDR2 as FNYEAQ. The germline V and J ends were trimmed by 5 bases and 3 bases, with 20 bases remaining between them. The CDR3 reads CASSVDGSMPYYEQYF. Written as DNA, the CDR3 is TGTGCCAGCAGCGTTGACGGGTCTATGCCTTACTACGAGCAGTACTTC.

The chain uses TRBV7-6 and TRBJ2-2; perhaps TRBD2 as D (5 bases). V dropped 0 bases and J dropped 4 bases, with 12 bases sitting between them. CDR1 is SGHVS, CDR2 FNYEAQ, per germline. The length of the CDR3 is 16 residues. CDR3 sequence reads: CASSLAGGGSTGELFF. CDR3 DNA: TGTGCCAGCAGCTTAGCAGGAGGCGGAAGCACCGGGGAGCTGTTTTTT.

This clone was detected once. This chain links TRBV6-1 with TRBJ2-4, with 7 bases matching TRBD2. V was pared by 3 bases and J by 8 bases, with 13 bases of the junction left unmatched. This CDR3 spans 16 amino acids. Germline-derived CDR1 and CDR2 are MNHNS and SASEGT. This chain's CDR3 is CASSDEERGPGHIQYF. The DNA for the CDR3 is TGTGCCAGCAGTGACGAGGAGCGGGGCCCCGGGCACATTCAGTACTTC.

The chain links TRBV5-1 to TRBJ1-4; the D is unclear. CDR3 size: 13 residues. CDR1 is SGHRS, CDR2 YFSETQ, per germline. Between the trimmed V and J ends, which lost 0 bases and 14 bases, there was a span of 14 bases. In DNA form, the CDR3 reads TGCGCCAGCAGCTTGGAGTTGTTCGGGAGTCTGTTTTTT. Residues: CASSLELFGSLFF. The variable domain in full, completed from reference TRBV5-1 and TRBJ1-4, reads KAGVTQTPRYLIKTRGQQVTLSCSPISGHRSVSWYQQTPGQGLQFLFEYFSETQRNKGNFPGRFSGRQFSNSRSEMNVSTLELGDSALYLCASSLELFGSLFFGSGTQLSVL.

CDR3 residues: CATGGGVWTGELFF. CDR3 nucleotides: TGTGCCACCGGGGGGGGCGTTTGGACCGGGGAGCTGTTTTTT. The V and J genes are TRBV24-1 and TRBJ2-2; D might be TRBD2 (7 bases). From germline, CDR1 is KGHDR and CDR2 SFDVKD. CDR3 length: 14 amino acids. Trimming took off 9 bases at V and 5 bases at J, with 15 bases between the two ends.

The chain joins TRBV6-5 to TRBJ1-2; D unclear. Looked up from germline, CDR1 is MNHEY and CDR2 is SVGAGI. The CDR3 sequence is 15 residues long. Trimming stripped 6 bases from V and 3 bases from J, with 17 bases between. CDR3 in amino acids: CASSHRGDLYYGYTF. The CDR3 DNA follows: TGTGCCAGCAGCCACCGTGGAGATCTATACTATGGCTACACCTTC.

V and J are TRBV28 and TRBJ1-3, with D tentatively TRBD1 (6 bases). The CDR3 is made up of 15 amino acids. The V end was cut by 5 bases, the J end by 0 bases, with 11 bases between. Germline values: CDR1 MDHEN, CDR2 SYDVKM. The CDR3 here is CASSAGTHSGNTIYF. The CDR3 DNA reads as TGTGCCAGCAGTGCCGGGACACACTCTGGAAACACCATATATTTT.

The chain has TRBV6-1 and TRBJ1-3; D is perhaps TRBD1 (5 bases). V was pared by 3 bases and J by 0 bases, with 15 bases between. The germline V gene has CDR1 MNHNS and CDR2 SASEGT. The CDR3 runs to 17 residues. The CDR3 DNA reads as TGTGCCAGCAGTGAGGGGCCTTTGGCTTTCTCTGGAAACACCATATATTTT. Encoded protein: CASSEGPLAFSGNTIYF.

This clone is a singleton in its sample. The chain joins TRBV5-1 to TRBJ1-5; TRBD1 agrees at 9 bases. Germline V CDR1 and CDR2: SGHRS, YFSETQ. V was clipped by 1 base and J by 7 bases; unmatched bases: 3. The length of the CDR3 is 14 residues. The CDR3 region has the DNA TGCGCCAGCAGCTTGCGGACAGGGGAACAGCCCCAGCATTTT. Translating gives CASSLRTGEQPQHF.

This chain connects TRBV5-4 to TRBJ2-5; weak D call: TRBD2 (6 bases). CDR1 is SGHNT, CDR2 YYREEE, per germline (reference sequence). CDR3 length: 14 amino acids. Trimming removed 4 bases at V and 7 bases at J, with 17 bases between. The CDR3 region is CASSPRRDSATQYF. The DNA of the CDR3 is TGTGCCAGCAGCCCACGCCGGGACTCCGCGACCCAGTACTTC.